This T cell receptor beta chain comes out of a study of Graves' ophthalmopathy and Graves' hyperthyroidism. The wider study: The collection of peripheral blood took place at initial diagnosis, before any treatment.

At least ten counts were recorded for this clonotype. The sequenced template was RNA, covering the TCR beta CDR3 region. Investigators did first-round RT-PCR with HTBI primers, then second-round multiplex PCR. A single record per CDR3 protein comes from TCRdb applying MiXCR to the multiplex PCR reads. The sample lists hundreds of thousands of distinct CDR3 sequences, about 41% seen once, with about 3.3% in the top ten. There are 17 residues in the CDR3. J lost 3 bases, V lost 6 bases, and 13 bases had no gene match. Per germline, CDR1 SGHTA and CDR2 FQGNSA. This TCR derives from an adult man with Graves' ophthalmopathy. The sequencing sample was made of peripheral blood. The chain couples TRBV7-2 to TRBJ1-2; TRBD1 matches 10 bases. CDR3 loop: CASSSYGWDRGDYGYTF. CDR3 bases: TGTGCCAGCAGTTCATATGGATGGGACAGGGGAGACTATGGCTACACCTTC.